This T cell receptor beta chain was observed in a study of blood T cells in healthy people across ages. General study findings and limits: Measured against age, TCR beta diversity per million T cells decreased in a roughly linear manner.

V lost 6 bases and J lost 6, with 16 bases in between. The length of the CDR3 is 14 residues. As regards this clonotype: What it binds is unknown.

A J-beta primer mix and a sample-barcoded 5' primer were used in a second PCR of about 7 to 11 cycles. TCRdb ran MiXCR on the 5' RACE reads and lists one entry per CDR3 protein. The sample consists of over a million distinct CDR3 sequences, around 25% of them appearing once. These data were also reused for a study on T cells of mothers and their children. From that study: All extracted RNA went into cDNA synthesis, approximately 1.5 ug per 15 ul. Slightly higher overlap, not significant, was seen in related mother-child pairs than in unrelated pairs.

This sequence originates from a girl aged 2-9 years in good health. The V gene is TRBV12-3 or TRBV12-4, the J gene TRBJ2-3; D might be TRBD2 (6 bases). The specimen was blood. CDR3 sequence: CASSRTMVGDTQYF. The CDR3 DNA sequence: TGTGCCAGCAGCCGGACTATGGTTGGGGATACGCAGTATTTT.